This entry features one T cell receptor (beta chain) sequence. Its antigen is still unknown. Within the sample, other DNA sequences also encode this same CDR3. These data originate in a study of beta chain features in type 1 diabetes. Study-wide background: All samples yielded some 110 million examined sorted cells.

V dropped 0 bases and J dropped 4 bases, with 9 bases sitting between them. The length of the CDR3 is 13 residues. The germline gives CDR1 GTSNPN, CDR2 SVGIG (reference sequence). Expressed TCRB transcripts were sequenced after all isolated RNA was converted to cDNA. Profiling relied on immunoSEQ multiplex PCR, and the TCRdb table lists in-frame clones only, not all of them. Among 250,000 to 400,000 clones listed, around 15% were seen once. Points from the study as a whole: PCR may have favored shorter templates equally in patients and controls.

Sequences were obtained from central memory CD4+ T cells from blood. The TCR sequence derives from a man between 25 and 39 years old in good health. The J gene is TRBJ2-5, the V gene TRBV30; no clear D gene. CDR3 loop: CAWSVRVRETQYF. CDR3 coding DNA: TGTGCCTGGAGTGTTAGGGTTAGAGAGACCCAGTACTTC.